This T cell receptor (beta chain) is from a study of T cell responses to AZD1222 COVID-19 vaccine. CDR3 length: 14 amino acids. CDR1 and CDR2 from the germline V gene are SGHAT and FQNNGV. The V gene lost 5 bases and the J gene lost 3 bases, with 14 bases spanning the gap. The table came from immunoSEQ multiplex PCR; TCRdb's copy has only in-frame clones and leaves some out. The profile covers 100,000 to 150,000 clones, with roughly 88% appearing a single time and roughly a quarter taken by the ten largest. Study-wide results and limits: The donor cohort was predominantly white British with a female majority, and clonal diversity may have been underestimated. At baseline, seropositivity was found in only a handful of AZD1222 recipients.

A word on this clone: Its specificity is unknown.

This chain uses TRBV11-2 with TRBJ2-7; the D gene is possibly TRBD1 (6 bases). Source: peripheral blood, taken 28 days after the second AZD1222 dose. The receptor was derived from an adult who received the AZD1222 COVID-19 vaccine. CDR3 DNA sequence: TGTGCCAGCAGCGAGGGGGTCCTCCGCTACGAGCAGTACTTC. It codes for CASSEGVLRYEQYF.